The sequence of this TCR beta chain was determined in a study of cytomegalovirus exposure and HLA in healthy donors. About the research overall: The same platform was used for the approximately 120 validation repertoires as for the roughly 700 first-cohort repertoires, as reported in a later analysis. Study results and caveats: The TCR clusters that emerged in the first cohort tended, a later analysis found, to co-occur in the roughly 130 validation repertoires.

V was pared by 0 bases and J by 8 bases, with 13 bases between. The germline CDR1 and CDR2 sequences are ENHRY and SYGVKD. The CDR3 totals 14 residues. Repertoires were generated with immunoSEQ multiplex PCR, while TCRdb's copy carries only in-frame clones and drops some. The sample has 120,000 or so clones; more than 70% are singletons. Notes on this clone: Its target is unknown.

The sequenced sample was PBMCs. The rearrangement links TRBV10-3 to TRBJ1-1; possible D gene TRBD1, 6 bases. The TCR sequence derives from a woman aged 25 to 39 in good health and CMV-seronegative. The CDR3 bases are TGTGCCATCAGTGAGTCAGGGGGGGGCATGGAAGCTTTCTTT. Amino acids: CAISESGGGMEAFF.